This TCR beta chain was retrieved from a study of siplizumab effects on memory and regulatory T cells. Findings of the study overall: Siplizumab produced a significant reduction in alloreactive sequences that were traceable to unstimulated CD4+ memory cells. Controls had approximately 25% Treg-derived mappable alloreactive CD4+ clones on average, versus nearly 70% with siplizumab.

Germline assignment: CDR1 MNHNY and CDR2 SVGAGI (reference sequence). The V and J ends lost 0 bases and 9 bases respectively, with 14 bases between them. The CDR3 extends over 14 amino acids. Concerning this clone itself: The antigen is unknown.

Data came from immunoSEQ multiplex PCR; TCRdb stores just in-frame clones and leaves some out. Of more than 85,000 clones listed, 80% to 95% are singletons. The chain has TRBV6-6 and TRBJ2-5, with TRBD2 as a possible D gene (6 bases). The sequence was collected from a human donor in good health. The source material was CD4+ T cells sorted from blood. The CDR3 DNA follows: TGTGCCAGCAGTTACTCTCCGGGAGCGGAGTCCCAGTACTTC. Residues: CASSYSPGAESQYF.